One and the same sample provided the 25 T cell receptor beta chains below, sequenced in a study of vaccination effects on CD4 cells after COVID-19. These TCRs' antigens remain unknown. Expansion with viral peptide pools was applied to antigen-specific CD4+ T cells by the ViraFEST assay prior to sequencing. Scientists isolated CD4+ T cells after a roughly 10-day culture period ended. The cohort was immunized with two doses of either the BNT162b2 or mRNA-1273 vaccine. TCRdb's table, derived via immunoSEQ multiplex PCR, lists solely in-frame clones and lacks some. The sample records about 22,000 clones, around 74% being singletons. The sequences come from CD4+ T cells from PBMCs cultured with HCoV-NL63 spike peptides, collected after COVID-19 vaccination. The origin of the receptors is a human donor who received a COVID-19 vaccine.

The CDR3: CASSRDGNQPQHF. The CDR3 region has the DNA TGTGCCAGCTCCAGGGACGGCAATCAGCCCCAGCATTTT. The V and J genes are TRBV14 and TRBJ1-5; TRBD1 might be the D (5 bases). From germline, CDR1 is SGHDN and CDR2 FVKESK. The CDR3 covers 13 residues. Trimming took 8 bases from V and 2 from J, leaving 10 bases between them.

This clone was recorded a few times. This sequence joins TRBV5-5 and TRBJ1-1; no firm D call. Germline V gene data show CDR1 as SGHKS and CDR2 as YYEKEE (reference sequence). CDR3 length: 15 residues. V lost 4 bases to trimming and J lost 4 bases, with 17 bases between them. The CDR3 nucleotides read TGTGCCAGCAGCCCCTGGCAATCCGCGGGCACTGAAGCTTTCTTT. The encoded protein is CASSPWQSAGTEAFF.

The chain joins TRBV3-1 (or the pseudogene TRBV3-2) to TRBJ2-5, with TRBD2 matching 8 bases. This CDR3 has 15 residues. CDR1 is LGHDT and CDR2 is YNNKEL in the germline V gene (reference sequence). Trimming took 0 bases from V and 4 from J; bases not matched to a gene: 4. The CDR3 region has the DNA TGTGCCAGCAGCCAAGAGGGGCTAGCGGGAGAGACCCAGTACTTC. It encodes CASSQEGLAGETQYF.

The V gene is TRBV7-9, the J gene TRBJ2-1; D unresolved. CDR3 length: 11 amino acids. V was clipped by 8 bases and J by 6 bases, with 8 bases between them. Germline V lookup: CDR1 SEHNR, CDR2 FQNEAQ (reference sequence). CDR3 amino acids: CASSFSNEQFF. For the CDR3, the DNA is TGTGCCAGCTCCTTCTCCAATGAGCAGTTCTTC.

This sequence joins TRBV7-2 and TRBJ2-7; D perhaps matches TRBD1 (6 bases). The V gene lost 4 bases and the J gene lost 2 bases, with 12 bases spanning the gap. CDR1 is SGHTA, CDR2 FQGNSA, per germline. This CDR3 contains 14 residues. CDR3 in amino acids: CASSSDRLTYEQYF. CDR3 bases: TGTGCCAGCAGCTCCGACAGGCTAACCTACGAGCAGTACTTC.

As to this clone: The same CDR3 also results from other DNA sequences found in this sample. The chain carries TRBV5-1 and TRBJ2-5, with D perhaps matching TRBD2 (7 bases). Looked up from germline, CDR1 is SGHRS and CDR2 is YFSETQ. Deletions cut 0 bases from V and 1 base from J, with 13 bases between. The CDR3 loop spans 16 amino acids. CDR3 nucleotide sequence: TGCGCCAGCAGCTTGGTCGCCGGGGGGCCCCAAGAGACCCAGTACTTC. It translates to CASSLVAGGPQETQYF.

V usage is TRBV9 and J usage is TRBJ1-1, with D possibly matching TRBD1 (5 bases). Germline CDR1 is SGDLS and CDR2 is YYNGEE. The CDR3 is made up of 15 amino acids. V lost 0 bases and J lost 2, with 11 bases in between. In DNA form, the CDR3 reads TGTGCCAGCAGCGTAGGCGGGGCGCGTAACACTGAAGCTTTCTTT. It codes for CASSVGGARNTEAFF. Together with reference TRBV9 and TRBJ1-1, the CDR3 gives the full variable domain: DSGVTQTPKHLITATGQRVTLRCSPRSGDLSVYWYQQSLDQGLQFLIQYYNGEERAKGNILERFSAQQFPDLHSELNLSSLELGDSALYFCASSVGGARNTEAFFGQGTRLTVV.

The CDR3 DNA sequence: TGCGCCAGCAGCCCGGATGACAGCCCGGGGGCTTTCTTT. Translating it yields CASSPDDSPGAFF. V and J are TRBV5-1 and TRBJ1-1, with TRBD1 as a possible D gene (5 bases). Trimming cost V 4 bases and J 11 bases, with 18 bases left between them. The CDR3 has 13 amino acids. Germline V lookup: CDR1 SGHRS, CDR2 YFSETQ.

The chain recombines TRBV4-1 with TRBJ2-7, with D tentatively TRBD1 or TRBD2 (5 bases each). Looked up from germline, CDR1 is MGHRA and CDR2 is YSYEKL. V was cut by 0 bases and J by 2 bases, with 11 bases left in between. The CDR3 sequence is 15 residues long. The CDR3 sequence: CASSQEGTIAYEQYF. The CDR3 DNA reads TGCGCCAGCAGCCAAGAGGGGACCATCGCCTACGAGCAGTACTTC.

The chain couples TRBV6-5 to TRBJ1-2, with D perhaps TRBD1 (5 bases). V dropped 2 bases and J dropped 3 bases, with 13 bases sitting between them. CDR3 length equals 15 residues. From germline, CDR1 is MNHEY and CDR2 SVGAGI. The CDR3: CASSYVPGTDYGYTF. The CDR3 DNA reads TGTGCCAGCAGTTACGTGCCCGGGACGGACTATGGCTACACCTTC.

This chain joins TRBV27 and TRBJ2-6, with D possibly TRBD1 on 6 matching bases. CDR1 and CDR2 from the germline V gene are MNHEY and SMNVEV (reference sequence). Trimming left V 7 bases short and J 0 bases short, with 10 bases between. There are 15 residues in the CDR3. CDR3 nucleotide sequence: TGTGCCAGCAAGGGGGTAGACTCTGGGGCCAACGTCCTGACTTTC. Translating it yields CASKGVDSGANVLTF.

The J gene is TRBJ1-6, the V gene TRBV30; tentatively, D is TRBD1 (5 bases). The length of the CDR3 is 15 residues. Trimming stripped 3 bases from V and 10 bases from J, with 19 bases between. CDR1 is GTSNPN, CDR2 SVGIG, per germline (reference sequence). The CDR3 nucleotides are TGTGCCTGGAGCCCCAGACGGGGCGGGGGATCACCCCTCCACTTT. Its translation is CAWSPRRGGGSPLHF.

In its sample, this clone was seen a few times. The chain employs TRBV6-2 or TRBV6-3 and TRBJ1-1; TRBD1 is a possible D gene (5 bases). The germline V and J ends were trimmed by 1 base and 4 bases, with 7 bases remaining between them. CDR1 and CDR2 from the germline V gene are MNHEY and SVGEGT. CDR3 length: 13 residues. In DNA form, the CDR3 reads TGTGCCAGCAGTTACTTGAGGGGCACTGAAGCTTTCTTT. Translated: CASSYLRGTEAFF.

The gene calls are TRBV4-2 and TRBJ1-2; D ambiguous. The CDR3 sequence is 14 residues long. Trimming cost V 3 bases and J 8 bases, with 16 bases left between them. Germline V CDR1 and CDR2: LGHNA, YNFKEQ. CDR3 region: CASSHASALEGYTF. Written as DNA, the CDR3 is TGTGCCAGCAGCCATGCCTCCGCCCTGGAGGGCTACACCTTC.

The V gene is TRBV10-3, the J gene TRBJ2-7, with D possibly TRBD2 on 7 matching bases. Germline CDR1 reads ENHRY; CDR2 reads SYGVKD. V gave up 4 bases and J gave up 1 base, with 11 bases separating them. The CDR3 loop spans 14 amino acids. Here the CDR3 reads CAISGGGGSYEQYF. CDR3 sequence (DNA): TGTGCCATCAGTGGGGGAGGGGGGTCCTACGAGCAGTACTTC.

The genes are TRBV4-2 and TRBJ2-3; D not certain. CDR1 and CDR2 from the germline V gene are LGHNA and YNFKEQ. V lost 1 base and J lost 3, with 5 bases in between. The CDR3 totals 13 residues. The CDR3 reads CASSQGMTDTQYF. The CDR3 DNA is TGTGCCAGCAGCCAAGGTATGACAGATACGCAGTATTTT.

This sequence joins TRBV14 and TRBJ1-1; 9 bases are shared with TRBD1. Germline V lookup: CDR1 SGHDN, CDR2 FVKESK. CDR3 size: 15 residues. The ends lost 4 bases at V and 5 bases at J; junction bases unmatched: 8. CDR3 in amino acids: CASSPLTDRGTEAFF. CDR3 DNA: TGTGCCAGCAGCCCTCTCACGGACAGGGGAACTGAAGCTTTCTTT.

The CDR3: CASSQVEAGATDTQYF. CDR3 bases: TGCGCCAGCAGCCAAGTTGAAGCGGGAGCCACAGATACGCAGTATTTT. The rearrangement uses TRBV4-1 and TRBJ2-3; 8 bases fit TRBD2. The junction had 5 bases not matched to a gene; V was cut back by 1 base and J by 2 bases. From germline, CDR1 is MGHRA and CDR2 YSYEKL. CDR3 size: 16 residues.

The rearrangement links TRBV27 to TRBJ1-5, with a possible D match to TRBD1 (6 bases). Trimming pared 3 bases from V and 0 bases from J, leaving 9 bases between. The CDR3 runs to 15 residues. Germline CDR1 and CDR2: MNHEY and SMNVEV (reference sequence). The CDR3: CASSLQGYSNQPQHF. The DNA of the CDR3 is TGTGCCAGCAGTTTGCAGGGGTATAGCAATCAGCCCCAGCATTTT.

V gene TRBV2 combines with J gene TRBJ1-1; 9 bases align to TRBD1. The ends lost 4 bases at V and 1 base at J; junction bases unmatched: 1. The CDR3 consists of 14 residues. The germline gives CDR1 SNHLY, CDR2 FYNNEI. CDR3 in amino acids: CASSGGQGNTEAFF. The DNA of the CDR3 is TGTGCCAGCAGTGGGGGACAGGGGAACACTGAAGCTTTCTTT.

This clone appeared a few times. The DNA for the CDR3 is TGTGCCAGCAGCTTGTCCGCCCCTCCCTACGAGCAGTACTTC. Translation gives CASSLSAPPYEQYF. The rearrangement joins TRBV11-2 to TRBJ2-7; D is unclear. V gave up 3 bases and J gave up 2 bases, with 11 bases separating them. Germline-derived CDR1 and CDR2 are SGHAT and FQNNGV. This CDR3 has 14 residues.

In its sample, this clone was seen once. The chain couples TRBV18 to TRBJ1-4; D gene unclear. Deletions cut 2 bases from V and 5 bases from J, with 12 bases between. The CDR3 runs to 15 residues. Germline-derived CDR1 and CDR2 are KGHSH and LQKENI. The CDR3 spells CASSPFSSTNEKLFF. The CDR3 nucleotides read TGTGCCAGCTCACCATTCTCCTCTACCAATGAAAAACTGTTTTTT.

J is TRBJ1-1 and V is TRBV19, with D tentatively TRBD1 (5 bases). Trimming removed 2 bases from V and 8 bases from J, with 18 bases in between. The CDR3 runs 15 residues. CDR1 and CDR2 (germline): LNHDA, SQIVND (reference sequence). In DNA, the CDR3 is TGTGCCAGTAGTATACCCCGCCGCGACAGTCCCGAAGCTTTCTTT. This translates into CASSIPRRDSPEAFF.

The V gene is TRBV3-1 (or the pseudogene TRBV3-2), the J gene TRBJ1-2, with D possibly matching TRBD1 (5 bases). Trimming stripped 0 bases from V and 3 bases from J, with 14 bases between. The CDR3 is 16 residues long. The germline gives CDR1 LGHDT, CDR2 YNNKEL (reference sequence). CDR3 loop: CASSQEGTVYDYGYTF. The CDR3 DNA sequence: TGTGCCAGCAGCCAAGAGGGGACGGTATATGACTATGGCTACACCTTC.

The chain combines TRBV19 with TRBJ1-1; 8 bases line up with TRBD1. The ends lost 9 bases at V and 4 bases at J; junction bases unmatched: 4. The CDR3 length is 12 residues. Germline V gene data show CDR1 as LNHDA and CDR2 as SQIVND (reference sequence). The CDR3 DNA is TGTGCCAGCAGACAGGGGAGCACTGAAGCTTTCTTT. Encoded protein: CASRQGSTEAFF. Full variable domain (remainder filled in from reference TRBV19 and TRBJ1-1): DGGITQSPKYLFRKEGQNVTLSCEQNLNHDAMYWYRQDPGQGLRLIYYSQIVNDFQKGDIAEGYSVSREKKESFPLTVTSAQKNPTAFYLCASRQGSTEAFFGQGTRLTVV.